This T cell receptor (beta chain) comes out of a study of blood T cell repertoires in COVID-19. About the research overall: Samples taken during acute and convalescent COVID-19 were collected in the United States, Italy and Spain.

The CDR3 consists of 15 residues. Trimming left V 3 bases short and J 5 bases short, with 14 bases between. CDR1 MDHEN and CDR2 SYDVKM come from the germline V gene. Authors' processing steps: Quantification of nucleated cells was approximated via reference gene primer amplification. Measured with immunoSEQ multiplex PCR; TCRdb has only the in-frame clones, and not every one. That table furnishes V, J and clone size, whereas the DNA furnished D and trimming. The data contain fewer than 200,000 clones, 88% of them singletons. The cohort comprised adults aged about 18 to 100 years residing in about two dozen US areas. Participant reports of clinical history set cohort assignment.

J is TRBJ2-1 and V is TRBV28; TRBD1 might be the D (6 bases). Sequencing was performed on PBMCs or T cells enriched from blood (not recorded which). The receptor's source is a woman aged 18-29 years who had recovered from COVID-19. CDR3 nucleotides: TGTGCCAGCAGTTTTACAGGGAAGTCAGACAATGAGCAGTTCTTC. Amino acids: CASSFTGKSDNEQFF.